The T cell receptor (beta chain) described here comes from a study of cytomegalovirus exposure and HLA in healthy donors. Germline CDR1 is MGHRA and CDR2 is YSYEKL. The CDR3 length is 14 residues. V shed 1 base and J shed 5 bases, with 11 bases lying between them. Points on this clone: The antigen is not known.

General study findings and limits: There were 150 to 200 TCR beta chains listed as cytomegalovirus-associated. What a later analysis reportedly showed was that an Asian-associated ancestry cluster had fewer N-insertions than the approximately 700-donor mean. In a later analysis, most CMV-associated TCR beta chains appeared HLA-restricted. Data from an earlier analysis indicated that most TCR beta V segments were productive either about 87% or about 30% of the time.

It was with 60 Vbeta and 13 Jbeta primers that the PCR ran. Assay used: immunoSEQ multiplex PCR; TCRdb lists only in-frame clones, some missing. The table lists tens of thousands of clones, 65% to 75% of them singletons. This chain joins TRBV4-1 and TRBJ1-2, with a possible D match to TRBD1 (5 bases). The sequence derives from a man aged 25 to 40 in good health and CMV-seronegative. The sample comprised PBMCs. The chain's CDR3 is CASSQGQQIYGYTF. CDR3 nucleotide sequence: TGCGCCAGCAGCCAAGGACAGCAAATTTATGGCTACACCTTC.